A selection of T cell receptor beta chains follows, all from one sample in a study of blood T cell repertoires in COVID-19. The method was immunoSEQ multiplex PCR; TCRdb's version includes in-frame clones alone and lacks a portion of them. The sample records around 270,000 clones, about nine tenths being singletons. The sequenced sample consisted of peripheral blood. These receptors were taken from a man aged 40-49 years who had recovered from COVID-19. The conserved cysteine and the conserved F or W are not part of the CDR3 here.

V gene: TRBV5-4
J gene: TRBJ2-5
CDR3 protein: ASSPGGGWPQY

V gene: TRBV6-5
J gene: TRBJ1-1
CDR3 protein: ASSPGTGWTEAF

V gene: TRBV6-2/TRBV6-3
J gene: TRBJ2-1
CDR3 protein: ASSYQPGTSGRGEQF

V gene: TRBV9
J gene: TRBJ2-1
CDR3 protein: ASSALPSGTTYNEQF

V gene: TRBV27
J gene: TRBJ2-1
CDR3 protein: ASSLQGQGRYNEQF

V gene: TRBV19
J gene: TRBJ2-1
CDR3 protein: ASSISAGGSYNEQF

V gene: TRBV5-4
J gene: TRBJ2-5
CDR3 protein: ASSLVQGGGETQY

V gene: TRBV7-9
J gene: TRBJ1-6
CDR3 protein: ASRATGQAGPLH

V gene: TRBV7-2
J gene: TRBJ2-7
CDR3 protein: ASSPGGSLRYEQY

V gene: TRBV18
J gene: TRBJ2-1
CDR3 protein: ASSPGTYNEQF

V gene: TRBV5-6
J gene: TRBJ2-5
CDR3 protein: ASSLAGIAGLGGGETQY

V gene: TRBV5-1
J gene: TRBJ1-1
CDR3 protein: ASSLLARMNTEAF

V gene: TRBV5-1
J gene: TRBJ2-1
CDR3 protein: ASSLEPGRAYNEQF

V gene: TRBV30
J gene: TRBJ2-3
CDR3 protein: AWSLSSGTSTDTQY

V gene: TRBV30
J gene: TRBJ2-1
CDR3 protein: AWSTSRGSEQF

V gene: TRBV20-1
J gene: TRBJ1-2
CDR3 protein: SAQGAYGYT

V gene: TRBV15
J gene: TRBJ1-1
CDR3 protein: ATSVGSGTEAF

V gene: TRBV7-2
J gene: TRBJ2-6
CDR3 protein: ASSLDRVRGANVLT

V gene: TRBV29-1
J gene: TRBJ1-1
CDR3 protein: SVDRNTEAF

V gene: TRBV20-1
J gene: TRBJ2-1
CDR3 protein: SGASHNEQF

V gene: TRBV6-6
J gene: TRBJ1-3
CDR3 protein: ASSFGRGGPGNTIY

V gene: TRBV4-1
J gene: TRBJ2-7
CDR3 protein: ASSQEPGTSEANEQY

V gene: TRBV5-1
J gene: TRBJ2-7
CDR3 protein: ASSQDPSGPYEQY

V gene: TRBV6-5
J gene: TRBJ2-7
CDR3 protein: ASRPSGDSYEQY

V gene: TRBV19
J gene: TRBJ1-6
CDR3 protein: ASSINGGPLH

V gene: TRBV7-8
J gene: TRBJ1-5
CDR3 protein: ASSSQGFQPQH

V gene: TRBV7-8
J gene: TRBJ1-2
CDR3 protein: ASSLPLSGQGDYGYT

V gene: TRBV5-8
J gene: TRBJ2-5
CDR3 protein: ASSRGDRGQETQY

V gene: TRBV4-2
J gene: TRBJ2-5
CDR3 protein: ASSQIRMEKETQY

V gene: TRBV15
J gene: TRBJ1-5
CDR3 protein: ATSGGTPHIRSNQPQH

V gene: TRBV9
J gene: TRBJ2-5
CDR3 protein: ASSVGQGAETQY

V gene: TRBV4-1
J gene: TRBJ2-4
CDR3 protein: ASSQDQAGVKNIQY

V gene: TRBV7-9
J gene: TRBJ1-4
CDR3 protein: ASSRGQGVTNEKLF

V gene: TRBV6-5
J gene: TRBJ2-7
CDR3 protein: ASRAGRWYEQY

V gene: TRBV18
J gene: TRBJ2-2
CDR3 protein: ASSRGTGKNTGELF

V gene: TRBV7-2
J gene: TRBJ2-1
CDR3 protein: ASSVELAGGGYEQF

V gene: TRBV7-8
J gene: TRBJ1-1
CDR3 protein: ASSLVARLINTEAF

V gene: TRBV6-2/TRBV6-3
J gene: TRBJ1-5
CDR3 protein: ASSLLGTRNQPQH

V gene: TRBV7-9
J gene: TRBJ2-2
CDR3 protein: ASSTGQGDTGELF

V gene: TRBV20-1
J gene: TRBJ1-1
CDR3 protein: SARASAEAF

V gene: TRBV19
J gene: TRBJ2-5
CDR3 protein: ASSIRGLAQETQY

V gene: TRBV30
J gene: TRBJ2-7
CDR3 protein: AVAGWGDEQY

V gene: TRBV5-1
J gene: TRBJ2-7
CDR3 protein: ASSFVFGGNSYEQY

V gene: TRBV5-1
J gene: TRBJ2-6
CDR3 protein: ASSETSGGSAGANVLT

V gene: TRBV9
J gene: TRBJ2-1
CDR3 protein: ASSVEVGGYNEQF

V gene: TRBV2
J gene: TRBJ1-1
CDR3 protein: ASPRGPDKEAF

V gene: TRBV13
J gene: TRBJ2-7
CDR3 protein: ASSRRQGERYEQY

V gene: TRBV12-3/TRBV12-4
J gene: TRBJ2-1
CDR3 protein: ASSSGDYNEQF

V gene: TRBV5-1
J gene: TRBJ1-1
CDR3 protein: ASSTNHMNTEAF

V gene: TRBV25-1
J gene: TRBJ2-3
CDR3 protein: ASPRDRSTDTQY

V gene: TRBV3-1/TRBV3-2
J gene: TRBJ2-2
CDR3 protein: ASTKIAGGLTGELF

V gene: TRBV9
J gene: TRBJ2-3
CDR3 protein: ASSPQPTNTDTQY

V gene: TRBV6-5
J gene: TRBJ2-7
CDR3 protein: ASGRTNYEQY

V gene: TRBV3-1/TRBV3-2
J gene: TRBJ2-1
CDR3 protein: ASSQGTGLPIDPKSSYNEQF